The rows below give T cell receptor beta chains drawn from one sample of a study of T-cell reconstitution after alpha-beta-depleted transplantation in children. MiXCR, run by TCRdb on the PCR reads, gives a single entry per CDR3 protein. Of fewer than 750,000 distinct CDR3 sequences detected, roughly 23% appear once; the ten largest clones hold approximately 14%. The sequencing used PBMCs, mostly from graft donor cells, collected 360 days after TCRalphabeta/CD19-depleted stem cell transplant. The receptor source for this set is a boy in the first two years of life who had a stem cell transplant for acute myeloid leukemia, so the T cells may come from the graft donor. The CDR3 runs from the conserved cysteine through the conserved F or W. A D gene is named only where the DNA matches it firmly. The size of a clone is reported for some rows only, either as once, few or many, or as a class for expanded clones.

TRBV12-3/TRBV12-4	-	TRBJ1-5	TRBD1	TGTGCCAGCAGTTCGCCGGGACAGGAGTATCAGCCCCAGCATTTT	CASSSPGQEYQPQHF
TRBV12-3/TRBV12-4	-	TRBJ2-5	-	TGTGCCAGCAGGGGGACTTATCCGAGGACCCAGTACTTC	CASRGTYPRTQYF
TRBV12-3/TRBV12-4	many	TRBJ2-5	-	TGTGCCAGCAGCGCAACAGGGCAAGAGACCCAGTACTTC	CASSATGQETQYF
TRBV6-1	-	TRBJ2-1	TRBD1	TGCGCCAGCCGACAGGGATTCTACAATGAGCAGTTCTTC	CASRQGFYNEQFF
TRBV20-1	-	TRBJ2-2	-	TGCAGTGCTGTGGACTCGCTCAACACCGGGGAGCTGTTTTTT	CSAVDSLNTGELFF
TRBV12-3/TRBV12-4	many	TRBJ1-6	TRBD1	TGTGCCAGCAGTTCCGGGACAGGGGGCCCACCCCTCCACTTT	CASSSGTGGPPLHF
TRBV20-1	few	TRBJ1-5	-	TGCAGTGCTAGAGATGGGGCAGGGCATCAGCCCCAGCATTTT	CSARDGAGHQPQHF
TRBV7-2	many	TRBJ2-2	TRBD2	TGTGCCAGCAGCTATACTAGCGGGGGGCCCACCGGGGAGCTGTTTTTT	CASSYTSGGPTGELFF
TRBV7-8	few	TRBJ2-1	TRBD2	TGTGCCAGCAGCTTAACACCCAGCGGGGGGACTCACAATGAGCAGTTCTTC	CASSLTPSGGTHNEQFF
TRBV7-9	-	TRBJ2-7	-	TGTGCCAGCAGCTTAGTTCCTCACGAGCAGTACTTC	CASSLVPHEQYF
TRBV20-1	many	TRBJ1-2	-	TGCAGTGCTAGAGATTCGGGAGGCGCCTATGGCTACACCTTC	CSARDSGGAYGYTF
TRBV29-1	many	TRBJ2-1	-	TGCAGCCTCCAGACAAACAATGAGCAGTTCTTC	CSLQTNNEQFF
TRBV9	-	TRBJ2-6	-	TGTGCCAGCAGCACCGGACACGGCAGCTCTGGGGCCAACGTCCTGACTTTC	CASSTGHGSSGANVLTF
TRBV20-1	many	TRBJ1-5	-	TGCAGTGCTAGAGAAGAGGCTAGCAATCAGCCCCAGCATTTT	CSAREEASNQPQHF
TRBV7-2	many	TRBJ2-5	TRBD2	TGTGCCAGCAGCTTAGGGATTAGCGGGGGGCAAGAGACCCAGTACTTC	CASSLGISGGQETQYF
TRBV21-1	few	TRBJ1-3	-	TGTGCCAGCCTCGGGTTGGCGGGCTCTGGAAACACCATATATTTT	CASLGLAGSGNTIYF
TRBV11-1	-	TRBJ2-1	-	TGTGCCAGCAGCTCCCGCTTTTTTGACGGGGGCTCACACAATGAGCAGTTCTTC	CASSSRFFDGGSHNEQFF
TRBV29-1	many	TRBJ2-5	-	TGCAGCGTCGCGCCTATATTGCAAGAGACCCAGTACTTC	CSVAPILQETQYF
TRBV28	many	TRBJ1-1	-	TGTGCCAGCAGTCCGCTCCCCGGGCCCGCTGAAGCTTTCTTT	CASSPLPGPAEAFF
TRBV7-9	many	TRBJ1-1	-	TGTGCCAGCAGCTTGGACAAGAACACTGAAGCTTTCTTT	CASSLDKNTEAFF
TRBV12-3/TRBV12-4	many	TRBJ2-2	-	TGTGCCAGCAGTTTCTTGGCGGCCGGGGAGCTGTTTTTT	CASSFLAAGELFF
TRBV20-1	-	TRBJ2-7	-	TGCAGTGCTAGCCCCGTGGTAGCAAGGACTGGGCAGTACTTC	CSASPVVARTGQYF
TRBV4-2	many	TRBJ1-2	-	TGTGCCAGCAGCCAAGATGTTGCAGCTAACTATGGCTACACCTTC	CASSQDVAANYGYTF
TRBV29-1	many	TRBJ2-5	-	TGCAGTGACCGACAGGCTGAAGAGACCCAGTACTTC	CSDRQAEETQYF
TRBV20-1	-	TRBJ2-3	-	TGCAGTGCTACACCGACTTTTATGGATACGCAGTATTTT	CSATPTFMDTQYF
TRBV6-2/TRBV6-3	-	TRBJ1-5	-	TGTGCCAGCAGTTACACCTTCCTTCTGGACACTGCCCAGCCCCAGCATTTT	CASSYTFLLDTAQPQHF
TRBV15	many	TRBJ1-5	-	TGTGCCACCAGCCCGAACGTAGGAAGCAATCAGCCCCAGCATTTT	CATSPNVGSNQPQHF
TRBV11-3	-	TRBJ2-5	TRBD2	TGTGCCAGCAGCCCTGGACTAGCGGTGGGGACCCAGTACTTC	CASSPGLAVGTQYF
TRBV2	many	TRBJ2-1	-	TGTGCCAGCAGTGTAGCTGCTGAGCAGTTCTTC	CASSVAAEQFF
TRBV5-1	few	TRBJ2-1	-	TGCGCCAGCAGCTTGGGGTTGGGGAAGGATGAGCAGTTCTTC	CASSLGLGKDEQFF
TRBV12-3/TRBV12-4	few	TRBJ2-1	-	TGTGCCAGCAGTGGTCTGGTGGTGGGATACAATGAGCAGTTCTTC	CASSGLVVGYNEQFF
TRBV20-1	-	TRBJ2-3	TRBD1	TGCAGTGTCGGGACAGGGCTAACAGATACGCAGTATTTT	CSVGTGLTDTQYF
TRBV11-1	-	TRBJ2-7	TRBD1	TGTGCCAGCAGCTCGGACAGGGGGGCCTACGAGCAGTACTTC	CASSSDRGAYEQYF
TRBV27	many	TRBJ1-6	-	TGTGCCAGCAGAGGCTCCTATAATTCACCCCTCCACTTT	CASRGSYNSPLHF
TRBV30	-	TRBJ2-2	-	TGTGCCTGGATGGGGACCGGGGAGCTGTTTTTT	CAWMGTGELFF
TRBV20-1	few	TRBJ2-4	TRBD2	TGCAGTGCTAGAGTGGTAGCGGGGGCAGTTTGGGCTCAGTACTTC	CSARVVAGAVWAQYF
TRBV7-2	many	TRBJ2-5	TRBD1	TGTGCCAGCAAAACAACAGGGGACAGCAAAGAGACCCAGTACTTC	CASKTTGDSKETQYF
TRBV7-3	-	TRBJ2-6	-	TGTGCCAGCAGCTTAAAGCTAGACCTCTCTGGGGCCAACGTCCTGACTTTC	CASSLKLDLSGANVLTF
TRBV2	many	TRBJ1-1	-	TGTGCCAGCGGGGCAGAAGCCTTT	CASGAEAF
TRBV6-1	many	TRBJ2-1	-	TGTGCCAGCCCTCGGGAATCCTACAATGAGCAGTTCTTC	CASPRESYNEQFF
TRBV6-1	-	TRBJ2-1	-	TGTGCCAGCAGCGTCCAGGGGCCTACCTACAATGAGCAGTTCTTC	CASSVQGPTYNEQFF
TRBV4-1	-	TRBJ1-5	-	TGCGCCAGCAGCCAAGATCAAGGTTTTGCGAATCAGCCCCAGCATTTT	CASSQDQGFANQPQHF
TRBV6-1	-	TRBJ2-3	-	TGTGCCAGCAGTGATCTGAGCACAGATACGCAGTATTTT	CASSDLSTDTQYF
TRBV20-1	many	TRBJ1-1	-	TGCAGTGCCATGTCCACTGAAGCTTTCTTT	CSAMSTEAFF
TRBV20-1	-	TRBJ2-3	-	TGCAGTGCCCGAAGTAGCATGTCGGCTAGCACAGATACGCAGTATTTT	CSARSSMSASTDTQYF
TRBV7-8	many	TRBJ2-7	-	TGTGCCAGCAGCTTGACAGTTCCTAACGAGCAGTACTTC	CASSLTVPNEQYF
TRBV5-5	many	TRBJ1-1	-	TGTGCCAGCAGCTCGTACGCCGGGACACGGAACACTGAAGCTTTCTTT	CASSSYAGTRNTEAFF
TRBV6-5	many	TRBJ2-7	-	TGTGCCAGCAGTTACTCACAGAGCTCCTACGAGCAGTACTTC	CASSYSQSSYEQYF